Included here is one T cell receptor beta chain sequence, with context. As yet, its antigen is unknown. These data originate in a study of cytomegalovirus exposure and HLA in healthy donors. In the study overall: An earlier analysis identified approximately 120 million unique TCR beta sequences in about 180 million T cells. Study results and caveats: A previous analysis found most TCR beta V segments productive roughly 90% or roughly 30% of the time. Later on, an analysis tied roughly 17,000 TCR beta sequences to HLA alleles at 0.05 false discovery rate.

CDR3 size: 14 residues. With V trimmed by 7 bases and J by 0 bases, 6 bases remained unmatched. Looked up from germline, CDR1 is SGHKS and CDR2 is YYEKEE (reference sequence). The PCR made use of 60 Vbeta and 13 Jbeta primers. Method: immunoSEQ multiplex PCR; TCRdb's copy keeps in-frame clones and lacks some. The sample has 110,000 or so clones, about four fifths seen once; the top ten hold roughly 2.5%. The chain links TRBV5-5 to TRBJ1-1; the match to TRBD1 covers 7 bases. The receptor's source is a young woman in good health and CMV-seronegative. The source material was PBMCs. As DNA, the CDR3 is TGTGCCAGCCTTAGGGGACAGCTGAACACTGAAGCTTTCTTT. Amino acid sequence: CASLRGQLNTEAFF.